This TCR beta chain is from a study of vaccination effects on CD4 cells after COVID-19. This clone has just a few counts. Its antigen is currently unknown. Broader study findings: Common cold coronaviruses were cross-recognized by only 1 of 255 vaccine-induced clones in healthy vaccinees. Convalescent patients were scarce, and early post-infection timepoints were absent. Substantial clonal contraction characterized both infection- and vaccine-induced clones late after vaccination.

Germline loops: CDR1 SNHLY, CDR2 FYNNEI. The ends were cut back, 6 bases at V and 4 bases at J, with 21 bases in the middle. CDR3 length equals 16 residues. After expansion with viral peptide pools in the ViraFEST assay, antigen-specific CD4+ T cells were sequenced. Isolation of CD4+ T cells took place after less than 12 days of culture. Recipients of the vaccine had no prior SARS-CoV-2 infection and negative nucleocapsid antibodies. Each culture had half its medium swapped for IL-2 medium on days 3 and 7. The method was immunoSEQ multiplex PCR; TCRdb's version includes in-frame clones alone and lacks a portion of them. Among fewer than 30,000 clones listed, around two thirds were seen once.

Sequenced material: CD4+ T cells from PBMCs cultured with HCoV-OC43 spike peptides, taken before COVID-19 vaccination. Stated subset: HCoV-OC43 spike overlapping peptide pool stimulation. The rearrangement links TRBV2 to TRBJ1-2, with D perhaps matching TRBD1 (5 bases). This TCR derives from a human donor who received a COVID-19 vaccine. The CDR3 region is CASRKNEGIGGYGYTF. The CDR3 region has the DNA TGTGCCAGCAGGAAGAACGAGGGGATAGGAGGCTATGGCTACACCTTC.